This TCR beta chain is from a study of cytomegalovirus exposure and HLA in healthy donors. V lost 7 bases and J lost 7; bases outside the gene matches: 13. This CDR3 contains 15 residues. CDR1 and CDR2 (germline): LNHDA, SQIVND (reference sequence). This clone was observed a single time. The PCR made use of 60 Vbeta and 13 Jbeta primers. The method was immunoSEQ multiplex PCR; TCRdb's version includes in-frame clones alone and lacks a portion of them. Among 60,000 to 90,000 clones listed, around 70% were seen once. Sequenced sample: PBMCs. V is TRBV19 and J is TRBJ1-5; 7 nucleotides line up with TRBD1. This receptor was identified in a woman aged 50 to 60 in good health and CMV-seropositive. This chain's CDR3 is CASNGGGRVGQPQHF. The CDR3 nucleotides are TGTGCCAGTAATGGAGGGGGCAGGGTCGGGCAGCCCCAGCATTTT.